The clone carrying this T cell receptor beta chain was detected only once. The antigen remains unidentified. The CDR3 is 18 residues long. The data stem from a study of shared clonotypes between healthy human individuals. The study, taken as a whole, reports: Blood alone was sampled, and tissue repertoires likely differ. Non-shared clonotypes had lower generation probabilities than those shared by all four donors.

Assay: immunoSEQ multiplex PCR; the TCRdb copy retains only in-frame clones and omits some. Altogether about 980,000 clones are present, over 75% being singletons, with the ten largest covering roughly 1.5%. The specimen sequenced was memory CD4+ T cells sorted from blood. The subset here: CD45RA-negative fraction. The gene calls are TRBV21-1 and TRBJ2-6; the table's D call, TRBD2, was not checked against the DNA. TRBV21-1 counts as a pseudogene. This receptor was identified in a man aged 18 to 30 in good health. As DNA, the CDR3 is TGTGCCAGCAGCAAGTGGTCTAGAGTTAACTCTGGGGCCAACGTCCTGACTTTC. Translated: CASSKWSRVNSGANVLTF.